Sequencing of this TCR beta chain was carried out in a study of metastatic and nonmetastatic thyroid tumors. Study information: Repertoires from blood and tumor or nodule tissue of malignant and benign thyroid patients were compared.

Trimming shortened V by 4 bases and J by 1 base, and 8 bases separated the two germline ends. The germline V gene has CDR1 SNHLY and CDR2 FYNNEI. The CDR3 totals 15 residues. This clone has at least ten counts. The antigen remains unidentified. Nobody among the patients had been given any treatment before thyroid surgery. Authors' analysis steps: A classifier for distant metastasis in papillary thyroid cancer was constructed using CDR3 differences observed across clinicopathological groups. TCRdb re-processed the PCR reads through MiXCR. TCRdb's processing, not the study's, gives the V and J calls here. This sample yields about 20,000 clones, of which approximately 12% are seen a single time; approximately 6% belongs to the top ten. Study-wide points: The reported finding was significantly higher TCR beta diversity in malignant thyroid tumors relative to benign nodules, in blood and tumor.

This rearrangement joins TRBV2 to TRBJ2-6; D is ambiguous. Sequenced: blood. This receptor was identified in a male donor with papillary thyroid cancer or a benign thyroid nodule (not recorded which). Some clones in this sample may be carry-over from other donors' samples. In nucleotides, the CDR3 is TGTGCCAGCAGTGGTGCCCGGTCTGGGGCCAACGTCCTGACTTTC. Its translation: CASSGARSGANVLTF.